This T cell receptor beta chain was sequenced for a study of CD8 T cells in Susac syndrome. CD8+ and CD4+ blood T cells underwent TCR beta sequencing. The recently defined diagnostic criteria for definite or probable disease were met by the Susac syndrome patients. Through negative isolation, CD4+ and CD8+ T cells were obtained, while TEMRA cells were enriched using FACS. On this clonotype itself: Its antigen remains unidentified.

Germline V lookup: CDR1 MNHEY, CDR2 SVGAGI. This CDR3 is 14 amino acids long. V gave up 7 bases and J gave up 7 bases; unmatched junction bases: 5. Random hexamers were used to reverse transcribe about 0.5 to 1 ug of RNA. TCRdb re-called the immunoSEQ multiplex PCR reads through MiXCR, storing one row per CDR3 protein. This sample has roughly 100,000 distinct CDR3 sequences, with roughly 96% found just once. Whole-study findings and limits: The authors acknowledged that the study's TCR sequencing and HLA analysis involved relatively few individuals.

The genes are TRBV6-5 and TRBJ2-1, with TRBD2 identical over 12 bases. This receptor was identified in a human donor with Susac syndrome. Sequencing was performed on CD8+ T cells from PBMCs. The CDR3 DNA follows: TGTGCCAGCACTCTAGCGGGGGGGCGGAATGAGCAGTTCTTC. Translating it yields CASTLAGGRNEQFF.